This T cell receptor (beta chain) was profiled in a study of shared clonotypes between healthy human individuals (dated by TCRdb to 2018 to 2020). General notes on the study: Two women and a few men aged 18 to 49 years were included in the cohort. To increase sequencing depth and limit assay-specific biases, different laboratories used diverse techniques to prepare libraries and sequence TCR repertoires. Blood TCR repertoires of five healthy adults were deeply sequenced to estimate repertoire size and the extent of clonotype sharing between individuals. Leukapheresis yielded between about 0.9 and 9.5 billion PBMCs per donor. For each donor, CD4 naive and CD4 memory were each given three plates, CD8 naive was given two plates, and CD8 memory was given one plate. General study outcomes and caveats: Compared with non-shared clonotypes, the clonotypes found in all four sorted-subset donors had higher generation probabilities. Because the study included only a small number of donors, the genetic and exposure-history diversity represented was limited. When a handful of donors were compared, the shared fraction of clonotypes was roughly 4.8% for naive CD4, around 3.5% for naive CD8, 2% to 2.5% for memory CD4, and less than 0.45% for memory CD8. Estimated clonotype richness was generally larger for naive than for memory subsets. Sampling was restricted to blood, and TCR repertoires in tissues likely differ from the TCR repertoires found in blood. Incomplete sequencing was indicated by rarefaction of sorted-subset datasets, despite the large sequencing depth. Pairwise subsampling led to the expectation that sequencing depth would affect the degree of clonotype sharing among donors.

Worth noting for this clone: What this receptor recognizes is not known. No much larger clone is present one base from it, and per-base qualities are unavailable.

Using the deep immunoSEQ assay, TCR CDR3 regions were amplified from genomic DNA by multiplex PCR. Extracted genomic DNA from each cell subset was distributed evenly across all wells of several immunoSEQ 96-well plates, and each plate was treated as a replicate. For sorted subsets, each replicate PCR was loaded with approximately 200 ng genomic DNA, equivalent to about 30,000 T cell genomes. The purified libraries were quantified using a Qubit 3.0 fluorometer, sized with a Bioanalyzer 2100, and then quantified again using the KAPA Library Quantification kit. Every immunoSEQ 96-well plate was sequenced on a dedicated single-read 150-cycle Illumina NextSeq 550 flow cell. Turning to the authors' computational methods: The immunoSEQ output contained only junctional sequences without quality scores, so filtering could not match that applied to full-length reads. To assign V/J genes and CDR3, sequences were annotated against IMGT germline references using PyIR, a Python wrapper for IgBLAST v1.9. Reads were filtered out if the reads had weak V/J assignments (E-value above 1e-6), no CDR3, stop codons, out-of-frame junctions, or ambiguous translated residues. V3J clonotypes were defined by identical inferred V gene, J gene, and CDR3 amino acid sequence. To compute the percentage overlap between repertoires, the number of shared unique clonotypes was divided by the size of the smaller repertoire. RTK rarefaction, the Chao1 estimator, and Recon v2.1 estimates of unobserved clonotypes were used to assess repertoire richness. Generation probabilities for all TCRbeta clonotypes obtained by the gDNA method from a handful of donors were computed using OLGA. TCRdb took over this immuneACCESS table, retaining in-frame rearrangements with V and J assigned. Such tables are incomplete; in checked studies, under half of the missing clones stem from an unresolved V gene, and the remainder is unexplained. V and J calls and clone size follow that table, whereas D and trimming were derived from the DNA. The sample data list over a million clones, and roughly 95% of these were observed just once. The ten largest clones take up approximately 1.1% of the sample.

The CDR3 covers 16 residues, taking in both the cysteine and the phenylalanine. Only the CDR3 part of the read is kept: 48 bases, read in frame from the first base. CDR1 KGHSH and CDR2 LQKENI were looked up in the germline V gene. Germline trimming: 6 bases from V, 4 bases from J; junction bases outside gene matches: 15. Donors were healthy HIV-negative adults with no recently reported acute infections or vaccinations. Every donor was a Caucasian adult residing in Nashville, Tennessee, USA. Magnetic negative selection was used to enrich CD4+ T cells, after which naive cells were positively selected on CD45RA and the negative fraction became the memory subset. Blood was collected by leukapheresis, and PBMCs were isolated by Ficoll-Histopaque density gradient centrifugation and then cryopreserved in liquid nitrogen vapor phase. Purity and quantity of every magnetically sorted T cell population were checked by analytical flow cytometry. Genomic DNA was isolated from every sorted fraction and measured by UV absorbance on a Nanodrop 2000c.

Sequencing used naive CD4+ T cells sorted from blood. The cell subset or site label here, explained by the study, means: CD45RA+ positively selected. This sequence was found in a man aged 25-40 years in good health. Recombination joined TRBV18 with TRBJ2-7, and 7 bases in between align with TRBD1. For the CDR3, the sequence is CASSPRGSYLTYEQYF. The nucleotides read TGTGCCAGCTCCCCCAGGGGGTCTTACCTGACTTACGAGCAGTACTTC.